This T cell receptor (beta chain) was captured in a study of T cell repertoires in cytomegalovirus infection. Study-level points and caveats: HLA-C-restricted CMV clonotypes gave the most frequent clonotype in two of eight donors.

TCRdb re-analysed the reads in MiXCR, keeping a single row per CDR3 protein. The sample includes around 260,000 distinct CDR3 sequences, roughly 9% of them seen just once. Germline V gene data show CDR1 as MDHEN and CDR2 as SYDVKM. The junction had 11 bases not matched to a gene; V was cut back by 3 bases and J by 5 bases. This CDR3 spans 16 amino acids. As concerns this clonotype: The antigen is undetermined.

The specimen sequenced was PBMCs. This rearrangement joins TRBV28 to TRBJ2-7; 9 bases agree with TRBD1. This TCR derives from a human donor in good health (CMV status not recorded). Some clones in this sample may be carry-over from other donors' samples. The chain's CDR3 is CASSLTGGQGANEQYF. The CDR3 DNA is TGTGCCAGCAGTTTGACGGGGGGACAGGGCGCCAACGAGCAGTACTTC. The whole variable domain, filled in from reference TRBV28 and TRBJ2-7, reads DVKVTQSSRYLVKRTGEKVFLECVQDMDHENMFWYRQDPGLGLRLIYFSYDVKMKEKGDIPEGYSVSREKKERFSLILESASTNQTSMYLCASSLTGGQGANEQYFGPGTRLTVT.